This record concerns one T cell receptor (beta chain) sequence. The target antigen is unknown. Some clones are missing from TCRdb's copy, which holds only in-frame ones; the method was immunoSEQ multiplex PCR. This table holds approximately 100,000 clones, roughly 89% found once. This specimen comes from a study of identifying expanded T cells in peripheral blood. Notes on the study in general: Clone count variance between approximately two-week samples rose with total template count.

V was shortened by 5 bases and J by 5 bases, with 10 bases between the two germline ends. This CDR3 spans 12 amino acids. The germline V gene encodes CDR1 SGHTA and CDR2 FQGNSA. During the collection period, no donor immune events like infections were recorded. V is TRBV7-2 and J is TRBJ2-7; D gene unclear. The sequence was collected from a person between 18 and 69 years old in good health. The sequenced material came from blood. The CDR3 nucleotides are TGTGCCAGCAGCCTCGATCGGCACGAGCAGTACTTC. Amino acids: CASSLDRHEQYF.